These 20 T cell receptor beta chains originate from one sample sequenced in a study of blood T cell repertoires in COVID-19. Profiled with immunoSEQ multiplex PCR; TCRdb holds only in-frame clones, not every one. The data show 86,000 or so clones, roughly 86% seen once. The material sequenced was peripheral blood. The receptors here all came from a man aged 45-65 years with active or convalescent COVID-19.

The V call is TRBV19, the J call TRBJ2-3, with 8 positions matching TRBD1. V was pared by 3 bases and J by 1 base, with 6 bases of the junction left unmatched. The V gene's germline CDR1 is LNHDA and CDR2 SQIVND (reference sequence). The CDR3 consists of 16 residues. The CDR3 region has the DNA TGTGCCAGTAGTATTGGGACAGGCCAGGGCACAGATACGCAGTATTTT. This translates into CASSIGTGQGTDTQYF.

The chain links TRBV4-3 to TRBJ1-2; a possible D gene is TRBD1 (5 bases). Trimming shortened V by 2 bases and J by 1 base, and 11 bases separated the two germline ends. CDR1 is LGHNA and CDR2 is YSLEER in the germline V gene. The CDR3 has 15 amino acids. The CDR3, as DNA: TGCGCCAGCAGCCAAAAGACAGACATTAACTATGGCTACACCTTC. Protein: CASSQKTDINYGYTF.

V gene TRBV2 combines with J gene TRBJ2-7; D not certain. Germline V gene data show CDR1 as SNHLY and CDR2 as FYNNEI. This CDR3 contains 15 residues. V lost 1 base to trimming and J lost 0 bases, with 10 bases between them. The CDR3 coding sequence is TGTGCCAGCAGTGAAGGGGCAGAGAGCTCCTACGAGCAGTACGTC. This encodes CASSEGAESSYEQYV.

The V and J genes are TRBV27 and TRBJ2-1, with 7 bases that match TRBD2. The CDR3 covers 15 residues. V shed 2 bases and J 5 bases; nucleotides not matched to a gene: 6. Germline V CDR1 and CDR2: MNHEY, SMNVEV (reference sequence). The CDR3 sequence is CASSLKRGINNEQFF. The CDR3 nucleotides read TGTGCCAGCAGTTTAAAGCGGGGCATTAACAATGAGCAGTTCTTC.

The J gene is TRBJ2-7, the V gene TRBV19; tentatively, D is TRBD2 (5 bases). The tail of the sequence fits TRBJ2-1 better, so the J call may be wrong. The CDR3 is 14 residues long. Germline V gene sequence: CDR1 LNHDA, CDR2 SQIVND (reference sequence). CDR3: CASSGGYLYNEQFF. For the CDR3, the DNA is TGTGCCAGTAGTGGAGGCTACTTATACAATGAGCAGTTCTTC.

CDR3 in amino acids: CASSSYSNQPQHF. In DNA, the CDR3 is TGTGCCAGCAGCTCTTATAGCAATCAGCCCCAGCATTTT. This sequence joins TRBV12-3 or TRBV12-4 and TRBJ1-5; D is unclear. V was cut by 6 bases and J by 0 bases, with 6 bases left in between. This CDR3 region has 13 residues.

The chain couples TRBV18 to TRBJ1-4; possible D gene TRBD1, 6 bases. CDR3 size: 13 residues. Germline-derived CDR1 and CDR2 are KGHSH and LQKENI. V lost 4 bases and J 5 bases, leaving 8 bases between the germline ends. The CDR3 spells CASSRGRNEKLFF. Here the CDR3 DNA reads TGTGCCAGCTCACGGGGGCGAAATGAAAAACTGTTTTTT.

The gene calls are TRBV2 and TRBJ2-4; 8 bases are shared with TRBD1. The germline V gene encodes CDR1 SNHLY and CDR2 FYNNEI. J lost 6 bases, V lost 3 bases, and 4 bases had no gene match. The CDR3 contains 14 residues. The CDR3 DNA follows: TGTGCCAGCAGTGACGGACAGGGTGGAAACATTCAGTACTTC. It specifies CASSDGQGGNIQYF. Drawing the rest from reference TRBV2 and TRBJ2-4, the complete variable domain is EPEVTQTPSHQVTQMGQEVILRCVPISNHLYFYWYRQILGQKVEFLVSFYNNEISEKSEIFDDQFSVERPDGSNFTLKIRSTKLEDSAMYFCASSDGQGGNIQYFGAGTRLSVL.

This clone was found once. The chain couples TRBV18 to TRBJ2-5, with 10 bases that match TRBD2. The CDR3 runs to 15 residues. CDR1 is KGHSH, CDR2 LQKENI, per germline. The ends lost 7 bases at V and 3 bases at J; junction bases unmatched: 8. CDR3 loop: CASLKNLAGEETQYF. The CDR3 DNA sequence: TGTGCCAGCTTAAAGAATCTAGCGGGGGAAGAGACCCAGTACTTC.

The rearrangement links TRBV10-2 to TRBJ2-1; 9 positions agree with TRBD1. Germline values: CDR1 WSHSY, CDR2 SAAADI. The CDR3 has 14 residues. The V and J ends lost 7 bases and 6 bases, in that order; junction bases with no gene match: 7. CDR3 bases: TGCGCCAGCAACGGACAGGGGCAGGTCAATGAGCAGTTCTTC. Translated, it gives CASNGQGQVNEQFF.

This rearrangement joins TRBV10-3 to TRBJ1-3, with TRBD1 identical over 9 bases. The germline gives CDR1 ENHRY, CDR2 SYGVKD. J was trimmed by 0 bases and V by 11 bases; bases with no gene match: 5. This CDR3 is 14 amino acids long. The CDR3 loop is CASDRGSSGNTIYF. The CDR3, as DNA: TGTGCCTCCGACAGGGGGAGCTCTGGAAACACCATATATTTT.

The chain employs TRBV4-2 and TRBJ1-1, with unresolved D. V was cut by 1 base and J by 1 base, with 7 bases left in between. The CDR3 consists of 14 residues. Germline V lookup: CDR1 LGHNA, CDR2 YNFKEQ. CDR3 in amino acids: CASSQGGGNTEAFF. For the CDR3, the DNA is TGTGCCAGCAGCCAAGGTGGAGGGAACACTGAAGCTTTCTTT.

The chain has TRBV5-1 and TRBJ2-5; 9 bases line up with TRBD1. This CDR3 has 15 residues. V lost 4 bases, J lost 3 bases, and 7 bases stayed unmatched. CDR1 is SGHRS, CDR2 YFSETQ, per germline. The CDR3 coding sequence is TGCGCCAGCAGCAGACAGGGGGGTTCGGAAGAGACCCAGTACTTC. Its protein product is CASSRQGGSEETQYF.

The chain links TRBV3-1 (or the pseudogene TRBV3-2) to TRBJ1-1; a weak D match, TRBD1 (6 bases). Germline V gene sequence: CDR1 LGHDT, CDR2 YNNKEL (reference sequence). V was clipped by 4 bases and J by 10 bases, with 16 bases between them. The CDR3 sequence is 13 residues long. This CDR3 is CASSPLQGKGAFF. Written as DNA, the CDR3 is TGTGCCAGCAGCCCTTTACAGGGTAAGGGAGCTTTCTTT.

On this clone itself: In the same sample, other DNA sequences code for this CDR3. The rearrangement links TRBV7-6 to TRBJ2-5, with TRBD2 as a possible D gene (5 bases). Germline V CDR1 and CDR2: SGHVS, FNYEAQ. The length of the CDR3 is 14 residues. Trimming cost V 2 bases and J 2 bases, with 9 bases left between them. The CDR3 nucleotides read TGTGCCAGCAGCTTAATGTCGGGGCAAGAGACCCAGTACTTC. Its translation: CASSLMSGQETQYF.

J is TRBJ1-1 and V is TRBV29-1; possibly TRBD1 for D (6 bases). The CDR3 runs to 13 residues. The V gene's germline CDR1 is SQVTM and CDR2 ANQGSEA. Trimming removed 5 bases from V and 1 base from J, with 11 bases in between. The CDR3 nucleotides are TGCAGCGTTCGTGGGACAACGAACACTGAAGCTTTCTTT. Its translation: CSVRGTTNTEAFF.

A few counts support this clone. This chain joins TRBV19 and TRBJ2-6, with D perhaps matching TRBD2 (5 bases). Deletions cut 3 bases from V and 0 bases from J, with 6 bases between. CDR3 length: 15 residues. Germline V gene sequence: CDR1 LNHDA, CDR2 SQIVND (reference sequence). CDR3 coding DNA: TGTGCCAGTAGTATGGGGAGCTCTGGGGCCAACGTCCTGACTTTC. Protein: CASSMGSSGANVLTF.

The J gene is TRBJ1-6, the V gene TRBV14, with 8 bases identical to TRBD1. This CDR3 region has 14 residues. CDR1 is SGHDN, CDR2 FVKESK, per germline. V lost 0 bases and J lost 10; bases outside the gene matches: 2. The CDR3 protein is CASSQETGVSPLHF. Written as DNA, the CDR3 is TGTGCCAGCAGCCAAGAGACAGGGGTCTCACCCCTCCACTTT.

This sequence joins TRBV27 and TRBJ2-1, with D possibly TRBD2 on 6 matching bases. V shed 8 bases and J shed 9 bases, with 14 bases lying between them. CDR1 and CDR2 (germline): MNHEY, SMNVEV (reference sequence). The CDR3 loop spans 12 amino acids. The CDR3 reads CASGWTEGEQFF. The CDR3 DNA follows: TGTGCCAGCGGGTGGACGGAGGGTGAGCAGTTCTTC.

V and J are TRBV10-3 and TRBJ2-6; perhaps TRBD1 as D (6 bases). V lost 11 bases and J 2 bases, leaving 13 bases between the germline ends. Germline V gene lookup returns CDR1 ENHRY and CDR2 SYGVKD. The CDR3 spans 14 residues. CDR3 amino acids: CAGKGDTGANVLTF. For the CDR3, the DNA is TGTGCCGGGAAGGGGGATACTGGGGCCAACGTCCTGACTTTC.